These 30 T cell receptor beta chains originate from one sample sequenced in a study of OX40 agonist ivuxolimab in advanced cancers. Library construction relied on the immunoSEQ multiplex PCR assay. TCRdb took over this immuneACCESS table, retaining in-frame rearrangements with V and J assigned. Such tables are incomplete; in checked studies, under half of the missing clones stem from an unresolved V gene, and the remainder is unexplained. The sample contains more than 70,000 clones, around 92% of them found a single time. 9% to 10% of the sample is in the top ten clones. The sample in question was CD4+ or CD8+ T cells sorted from blood, obtained in a trial of the OX40 agonist ivuxolimab. The source is an adult with an advanced solid tumor such as melanoma, head and neck, liver or kidney cancer.

The chain uses TRBV7-2 and TRBJ2-7; D not certain. The V gene lost 3 bases and the J gene lost 2 bases, with 14 bases spanning the gap. From germline, CDR1 is SGHTA and CDR2 FQGNSA. CDR3 length: 15 residues. The DNA for the CDR3 is TGTGCCAGCAGCTTCTGGTCGGATCCGACCTACGAGCAGTACTTC. Its translation is CASSFWSDPTYEQYF.

The genes are TRBV10-2 and TRBJ2-3; 10 bases fit TRBD2. Germline CDR1 WSHSY, CDR2 SAAADI. Unmatched junction bases numbered 7, after V lost 6 bases and J lost 10 bases. The CDR3 has 13 amino acids. CDR3: CASSQREGAAQYF. The CDR3 DNA reads TGCGCCAGCAGCCAGCGGGAGGGGGCTGCGCAGTATTTT.

The V gene is TRBV6-1, the J gene TRBJ2-1; the D gene is possibly TRBD1 (6 bases). Germline lookup yields CDR1 MNHNS and CDR2 SASEGT. Trimming shortened V by 8 bases and J by 4 bases, and 12 bases separated the two germline ends. The CDR3 is 13 residues long. The CDR3 reads CASLKGGYNEQFF. The CDR3 nucleotides are TGTGCCAGCCTAAAAGGGGGTTACAATGAGCAGTTCTTC.

The rearrangement joins TRBV7-9 to TRBJ1-2, with a possible D match to TRBD1 (6 bases). The V gene lost 7 bases and the J gene lost 4 bases, with 13 bases spanning the gap. The CDR3 is 13 residues long. Germline assignment: CDR1 SEHNR and CDR2 FQNEAQ (reference sequence). CDR3 sequence (DNA): TGTGCCAGCAACAAGCAGGGGTTCTATGGCTACACCTTC. This gives the protein CASNKQGFYGYTF.

J is TRBJ2-7 and V is TRBV5-1, with D perhaps matching TRBD1 (6 bases). This CDR3 spans 17 amino acids. Trimming took off 4 bases at V and 6 bases at J, with 26 bases between the two ends. CDR1 and CDR2 (germline): SGHRS, YFSETQ. In DNA, the CDR3 is TGCGCCAGCAGCGCCTGGGGTATTGGGTTTAAAGGGGGCGAGCAGTACTTC. Amino acids: CASSAWGIGFKGGEQYF.

This clone has just a few counts. The chain employs TRBV2 and TRBJ1-6; D unresolved. The V end lost 3 bases, the J end lost 6 bases, and 12 bases lay between the germline ends. The CDR3 length is 15 residues. Germline CDR1 SNHLY, CDR2 FYNNEI. CDR3 coding DNA: TGTGCCAGCAGTGATGTTATGGGGTTTAATTCACCCCTCCACTTT. The encoded protein is CASSDVMGFNSPLHF.

This clone is a singleton in its sample. This chain links TRBV1 with TRBJ2-5; TRBD1 reflects the table's D call only, with no check against the DNA. TRBV1 constitutes a pseudogene. The CDR3 totals 21 residues. CDR3 sequence (DNA): TGCACCAGCAGCCAAGAGGATGAACTGGCAGGGGGCATATATTGCCAAGAGACCCAGTACTTC. The encoded protein is CTSSQEDELAGGIYCQETQYF.

This clone was detected once. The rearrangement links TRBV2 to TRBJ2-5; D possibly corresponds to TRBD2 (5 bases). Trimming pared 7 bases from V and 4 bases from J, leaving 19 bases between. The CDR3 covers 15 residues. Germline CDR1 SNHLY, CDR2 FYNNEI. The CDR3, as DNA: TGTGCCAGCAAACCCCTAAGAGGGCCGATAGAGACCCAGTACTTC. Residues: CASKPLRGPIETQYF.

The chain has TRBV6-1 and TRBJ2-5; 8 bases match TRBD2. Losses at the gene ends were 4 bases for V and 5 bases for J; bases not matched to a gene: 6. The CDR3 is 14 residues long. The germline V gene encodes CDR1 MNHNS and CDR2 SASEGT. The CDR3 region has the DNA TGTGCCAGCAGTGTAGCCGGGAGGGGGGAGACCCAGTACTTC. It is translated as CASSVAGRGETQYF.

The chain carries TRBV19 and TRBJ2-7; 7 bases match TRBD1. The junction had 9 bases not matched to a gene; V was cut back by 5 bases and J by 2 bases. CDR1 and CDR2 (germline): LNHDA, SQIVND (reference sequence). The CDR3 extends over 15 amino acids. In DNA, the CDR3 is TGTGCCAGTAGTCGCCTAGGAGACAGGGCCTACGAGCAGTACTTC. It encodes CASSRLGDRAYEQYF.

V and J are TRBV25-1 and TRBJ1-1; D might be TRBD1 (5 bases). V lost 5 bases to trimming and J lost 4 bases, with 17 bases between them. This CDR3 has 15 amino acids. Germline-derived CDR1 and CDR2 are MGHDK and SYGVNS. Here the CDR3 DNA reads TGTGCCAGCAGTTCACCAGGGCTTGGTGGCACTGAAGCTTTCTTT. Protein sequence: CASSSPGLGGTEAFF.

The rearrangement links TRBV11-2 to TRBJ2-5; D may match TRBD1 or TRBD2 (5 bases each). Trimming removed 2 bases at V and 4 bases at J, with 14 bases between. The CDR3 spans 15 residues. In germline, CDR1 is SGHAT, CDR2 FQNNGV. CDR3 sequence: CASSLRGALGETQYF. CDR3 in DNA: TGTGCCAGCAGCTTAAGAGGGGCATTGGGAGAGACCCAGTACTTC.

The chain joins TRBV6-5 to TRBJ2-1; perhaps D is TRBD1 or TRBD2 (5 bases each). V shed 6 bases and J shed 2 bases, with 14 bases lying between them. This CDR3 contains 15 residues. The germline V gene encodes CDR1 MNHEY and CDR2 SVGAGI. The chain's CDR3 is CASRPYGDAYNEQFF. In nucleotides, the CDR3 is TGTGCCAGCAGGCCCTACGGGGACGCCTACAATGAGCAGTTCTTC.

This clone appeared a few times. This rearrangement joins TRBV11-2 to TRBJ1-2; D call uncertain. The V gene's germline CDR1 is SGHAT and CDR2 FQNNGV. V dropped 5 bases and J dropped 3 bases, with 13 bases sitting between them. This CDR3 is 14 amino acids long. CDR3 residues: CASSLRASHYGYTF. The CDR3 DNA is TGTGCCAGCAGCCTCCGGGCCTCGCACTATGGCTACACCTTC.

V usage is TRBV15 and J usage is TRBJ2-7, with D uncertain. The germline V gene encodes CDR1 LNHNV and CDR2 YYDKDF (reference sequence). Trimming removed 5 bases from V and 4 bases from J, with 15 bases in between. The CDR3 is made up of 14 amino acids. CDR3 loop: CATSRDPGNYEQYF. For the CDR3, the DNA is TGTGCCACCAGCCGCGACCCTGGGAATTACGAGCAGTACTTC.

This sequence joins TRBV4-1 and TRBJ1-2; the D is unclear. CDR3 length: 18 amino acids. Germline CDR1 reads MGHRA; CDR2 reads YSYEKL. The V end was cut by 0 bases, the J end by 3 bases, with 20 bases between. CDR3 loop: CASSQDRSQAATDYGYTF. The CDR3 region has the DNA TGCGCCAGCAGCCAAGATCGGTCCCAGGCAGCGACCGACTATGGCTACACCTTC.

The rearrangement uses TRBV7-2 and TRBJ2-1; D perhaps matches TRBD2 (5 bases). The CDR3 contains 18 residues. V gave up 3 bases and J gave up 0 bases, with 18 bases separating them. Germline lookup yields CDR1 SGHTA and CDR2 FQGNSA. CDR3 sequence: CASSFRSPRGSSYNEQFF. DNA of the CDR3: TGTGCCAGCAGCTTCAGATCCCCCCGGGGTAGCTCCTACAATGAGCAGTTCTTC.

The chain uses TRBV28 and TRBJ2-5, with 9 bases that match TRBD1. The CDR3 loop spans 16 amino acids. The germline gives CDR1 MDHEN, CDR2 SYDVKM. Losses at the gene ends were 6 bases for V and 4 bases for J; bases not matched to a gene: 12. CDR3 coding DNA: TGTGCCAGCAGCCCACCGGGACAGGGTTTCGCAGAGACCCAGTACTTC. Amino acids: CASSPPGQGFAETQYF.

This chain connects TRBV5-1 to TRBJ1-3; D is ambiguous. The length of the CDR3 is 16 residues. The V end lost 0 bases, the J end lost 0 bases, and 10 bases lay between the germline ends. Per germline, CDR1 SGHRS and CDR2 YFSETQ. The CDR3 DNA follows: TGCGCCAGCAGCTTGGAAGGACTGTTCTCTGGAAACACCATATATTTT. Translation: CASSLEGLFSGNTIYF.

The chain carries TRBV27 and TRBJ1-3; TRBD1 matches 8 bases. The CDR3 spans 14 residues. Germline lookup yields CDR1 MNHEY and CDR2 SMNVEV (reference sequence). Trimming removed 6 bases from V and 4 bases from J; junction bases left unmatched: 5. CDR3 sequence: CASRGQGRGNTIYF. CDR3 DNA: TGTGCCAGCAGAGGACAGGGACGGGGAAACACCATATATTTT.

The rearrangement links TRBV28 to TRBJ1-3; no definite D call. Trimming pared 6 bases from V and 0 bases from J, leaving 12 bases between. The germline CDR1 and CDR2 sequences are MDHEN and SYDVKM. The CDR3 runs 15 residues. The CDR3 nucleotides are TGTGCCAGCAGCACCACCCTTTCCTCTGGAAACACCATATATTTT. Translation gives CASSTTLSSGNTIYF. The full variable domain, completed using reference TRBV28 and TRBJ1-3, is DVKVTQSSRYLVKRTGEKVFLECVQDMDHENMFWYRQDPGLGLRLIYFSYDVKMKEKGDIPEGYSVSREKKERFSLILESASTNQTSMYLCASSTTLSSGNTIYFGEGSWLTVV.

This clone occurred a few times. J is TRBJ1-5 and V is TRBV19; D not certain. Trimming pared 5 bases from V and 5 bases from J, leaving 10 bases between. Germline values: CDR1 LNHDA, CDR2 SQIVND (reference sequence). The CDR3 is 13 amino acids. The CDR3 reads CASSSLMDQPQHF. The DNA of the CDR3 is TGTGCCAGTAGTTCCTTAATGGATCAGCCCCAGCATTTT.

The chain uses TRBV28 and TRBJ1-1, with no clear D. In germline, CDR1 is MDHEN, CDR2 SYDVKM. The CDR3 is 12 amino acids. Deletions cut 7 bases from V and 3 bases from J, with 9 bases between. Here the CDR3 DNA reads TGTGCCAGCACCCTGTCAGACACTGAAGCTTTCTTT. This encodes CASTLSDTEAFF. Together with reference TRBV28 and TRBJ1-1, the CDR3 gives the full variable domain: DVKVTQSSRYLVKRTGEKVFLECVQDMDHENMFWYRQDPGLGLRLIYFSYDVKMKEKGDIPEGYSVSREKKERFSLILESASTNQTSMYLCASTLSDTEAFFGQGTRLTVV.

J is TRBJ2-2 and V is TRBV5-1; TRBD1 is a possible D gene (5 bases). The CDR3 contains 15 residues. CDR1 and CDR2 (germline): SGHRS, YFSETQ. Trimming took off 0 bases at V and 5 bases at J, with 11 bases between the two ends. CDR3 sequence reads: CASSLGTLGTGELFF. As DNA, the CDR3 is TGCGCCAGCAGCTTGGGGACACTCGGGACCGGGGAGCTGTTTTTT.

V gene TRBV6-6 combines with J gene TRBJ2-5; D is undetermined. The J call is doubtful: the DNA matches TRBJ2-7 better. This CDR3 has 11 amino acids. The germline V gene encodes CDR1 MNHNY and CDR2 SVGAGI (reference sequence). CDR3 DNA sequence: TGTGCCAGCCGTGGAAACTACGAGCAGTACTTC. Translated, it gives CASRGNYEQYF.

This chain connects TRBV5-4 to TRBJ2-3, with 7 nucleotides matching TRBD2. The CDR3 covers 16 residues. The V gene end was trimmed by 3 bases and the J gene end by 4 bases; junction bases not matched to a gene: 11. Germline CDR1 is SGHNT and CDR2 is YYREEE (reference sequence). The CDR3 loop reads CASSSRPFAGADTQYF. In DNA form, the CDR3 reads TGTGCCAGCAGCTCCCGGCCCTTCGCGGGAGCAGATACGCAGTATTTT.

The chain joins TRBV19 to TRBJ1-2; the D gene is possibly TRBD1 (6 bases). Germline CDR1 is LNHDA and CDR2 is SQIVND (reference sequence). The CDR3 has 15 amino acids. Trimming left V 5 bases short and J 7 bases short, with 20 bases between. CDR3 sequence reads: CASSPHRQVTSGYTF. The DNA for the CDR3 is TGTGCCAGTAGTCCACACAGACAGGTAACAAGTGGCTACACCTTC.

The J gene is TRBJ2-5, the V gene TRBV13, with a weak D call TRBD2 (6 bases). V lost 5 bases and J 4 bases, leaving 17 bases between the germline ends. Germline-derived CDR1 and CDR2 are PRHDT and FYEKMQ (reference sequence). CDR3 size: 15 residues. CDR3 sequence (DNA): TGTGCCAGCAGCCGGGATCGGGGGAGCGGAGAGACCCAGTACTTC. The encoded protein is CASSRDRGSGETQYF.

The V call is TRBV2, the J call TRBJ2-5; the match to TRBD1 covers 8 bases. The junction had 7 bases not matched to a gene; V was cut back by 2 bases and J by 5 bases. The CDR3 length is 15 residues. Germline assignment: CDR1 SNHLY and CDR2 FYNNEI. CDR3 DNA sequence: TGTGCCAGCAGTGAAAGGCAGGGGGCACGGGAGACCCAGTACTTC. Translated: CASSERQGARETQYF. The full variable domain, in which reference TRBV2 and TRBJ2-5 provide the parts outside the CDR3, is EPEVTQTPSHQVTQMGQEVILRCVPISNHLYFYWYRQILGQKVEFLVSFYNNEISEKSEIFDDQFSVERPDGSNFTLKIRSTKLEDSAMYFCASSERQGARETQYFGPGTRLLVL.

The genes are TRBV6-5 and TRBJ2-7; TRBD1 might be the D (6 bases). CDR3 length: 13 residues. Germline lookup yields CDR1 MNHEY and CDR2 SVGAGI. V gave up 8 bases and J gave up 6 bases, with 17 bases separating them. The CDR3 sequence: CASGTGSKLEQYF. DNA for the CDR3: TGTGCCAGCGGAACAGGGTCCAAACTCGAGCAGTACTTC.